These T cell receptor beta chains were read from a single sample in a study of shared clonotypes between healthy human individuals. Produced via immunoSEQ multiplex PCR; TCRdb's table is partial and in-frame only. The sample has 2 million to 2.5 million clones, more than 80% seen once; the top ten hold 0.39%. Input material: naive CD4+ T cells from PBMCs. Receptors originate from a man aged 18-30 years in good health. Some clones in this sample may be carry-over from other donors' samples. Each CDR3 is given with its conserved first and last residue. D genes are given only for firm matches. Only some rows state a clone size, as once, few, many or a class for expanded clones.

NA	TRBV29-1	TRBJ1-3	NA	CSDYSGNTIYF	TGCAGCGACTACTCTGGAAACACCATATATTTT
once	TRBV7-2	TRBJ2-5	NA	CASSLASYSHQETQYF	TGTGCCAGCAGCTTAGCTTCTTACAGCCACCAAGAGACCCAGTACTTC
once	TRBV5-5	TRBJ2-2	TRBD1	CASSGTPGQGTNTGELFF	TGTGCCAGCAGCGGTACCCCGGGACAGGGGACGAACACCGGGGAGCTGTTTTTT
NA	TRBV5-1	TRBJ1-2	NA	CASSLALSDYGYTF	TGCGCCAGCAGCTTGGCCCTTTCAGACTATGGCTACACCTTC
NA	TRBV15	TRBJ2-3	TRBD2	CATSLAGGPGTDTQYF	TGTGCCACCAGCCTAGCGGGAGGGCCCGGCACAGATACGCAGTATTTT
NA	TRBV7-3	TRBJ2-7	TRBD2	CASSFSCSGLAGGRF	TGTGCCAGCAGCTTTTCGTGCTCCGGACTAGCGGGAGGAAGATTC
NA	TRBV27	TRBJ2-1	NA	CASSLSGVSEQFF	TGTGCCAGCAGTTTATCAGGGGTTAGTGAGCAGTTCTTC
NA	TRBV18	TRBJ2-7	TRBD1	CASSPRGDRGLGEQYF	TGTGCCAGCTCACCACGGGGGGACAGGGGTTTAGGCGAGCAGTACTTC
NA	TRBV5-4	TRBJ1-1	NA	CASSLDRNTEAFF	TGTGCCAGCAGCTTGGACCGTAACACTGAAGCTTTCTTT
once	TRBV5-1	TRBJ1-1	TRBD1	CASSLAPGTGIMNTEAFF	TGCGCCAGCAGCTTGGCCCCGGGGACAGGGATTATGAACACTGAAGCTTTCTTT
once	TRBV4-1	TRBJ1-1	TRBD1	CASSHTQGATEAFF	TGCGCCAGCAGCCATACACAGGGGGCCACTGAAGCTTTCTTT
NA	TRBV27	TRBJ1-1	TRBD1	CASSGHRGLTEAFF	TGTGCCAGCAGCGGCCACAGGGGGCTAACTGAAGCTTTCTTT
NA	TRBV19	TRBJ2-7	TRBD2	CASSLSASSGSYEQYF	TGTGCCAGTAGTCTCTCCGCGTCTAGCGGCTCCTACGAGCAGTACTTC
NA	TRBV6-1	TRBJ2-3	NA	CASSLGVSTDTQYF	TGTGCCAGCAGCCTCGGGGTCAGCACAGATACGCAGTATTTT
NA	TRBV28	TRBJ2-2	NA	CASSSPLGAGELFF	TGTGCCAGCAGCTCTCCTTTGGGGGCCGGGGAGCTGTTTTTT